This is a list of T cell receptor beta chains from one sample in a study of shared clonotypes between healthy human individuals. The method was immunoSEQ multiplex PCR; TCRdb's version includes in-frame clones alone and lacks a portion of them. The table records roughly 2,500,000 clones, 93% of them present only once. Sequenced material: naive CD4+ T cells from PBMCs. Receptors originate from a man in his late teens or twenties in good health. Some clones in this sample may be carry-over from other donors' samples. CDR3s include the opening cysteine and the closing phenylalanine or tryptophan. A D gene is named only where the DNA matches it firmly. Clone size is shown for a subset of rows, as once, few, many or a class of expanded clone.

TGTGCCAGCAGCTTAGGCCCGGGAGATTTCACCGGGGAGCTGTTTTTT,CASSLGPGDFTGELFF,NA,TRBV7-2,TRBJ2-2,once
TGCGCCAGCAGCCAAGATTCTTCAGGGGATACCTACGAGCAGTACTTC,CASSQDSSGDTYEQYF,NA,TRBV4-3,TRBJ2-7,NA
TGTGCCAGCTCATTACAGGACAGGGTCGGTGAAAAACTGTTTTTT,CASSLQDRVGEKLFF,TRBD1,TRBV18,TRBJ1-4,NA
TGTGCCAGCAGTCTCTCCCGGGGGGGACAAAGGAAGGGGAACACCGGGGAGCTGTTTTTT,CASSLSRGGQRKGNTGELFF,TRBD2,TRBV27,TRBJ2-2,NA
TGTGCCAGCAGCTTAGGGCGGACTAATGAGCAGTTCTTC,CASSLGRTNEQFF,NA,TRBV7-2,TRBJ2-1,NA
TGTGCCAGCAGCCAGACAGGGCAGGATGGCTACACCTTC,CASSQTGQDGYTF,TRBD1,TRBV14,TRBJ1-2,NA
TGTGCCAGCAGCAGGGGACAGGACTCCTACGAGCAGTACTTC,CASSRGQDSYEQYF,TRBD1,TRBV5-4,TRBJ2-7,NA
TGTGCCAGCAGCTTGGGACTAGCGGGGGATACGCAGTATTTT,CASSLGLAGDTQYF,TRBD2,TRBV5-6,TRBJ2-3,NA
TGTGCCAGTAATGAGGCAGGGAGACATCAGAACACTGAAGCTTTCTTT,CASNEAGRHQNTEAFF,NA,TRBV27,TRBJ1-1,NA
TGTGCCAGCAGCTTCCCACCGGGACTAGCGGGAGATGAGCAGTTCTTC,CASSFPPGLAGDEQFF,TRBD2,TRBV5-4,TRBJ2-1,NA
TGTGCCAGTAGTATCGGACAGGGTCTGGACTATGGCTACACCTTC,CASSIGQGLDYGYTF,TRBD1,TRBV19,TRBJ1-2,NA
TGCGCCAGCAAAGAGGGAGAGCGAGATACGCAGTATTTT,CASKEGERDTQYF,NA,TRBV5-1,TRBJ2-3,NA
TGTGCCAGCATCGGGACAGGGTTCATGGTCGGGGAGCTGTTTTTT,CASIGTGFMVGELFF,TRBD1,TRBV6-1,TRBJ2-2,once
TGTGCCAGCAGTTTCTCGGAGGATTTGGGCAATGAGCAGTTCTTC,CASSFSEDLGNEQFF,NA,TRBV28,TRBJ2-1,NA
TGTGCCAGCAGGGTACTAGCGGTTTCTAAGAATGAGCAGTTCTTC,CASRVLAVSKNEQFF,TRBD2,TRBV28,TRBJ2-1,NA
TGTGCCACCAGCAGAGGTAGTCTGTCTAACTATGGCTACACCTTC,CATSRGSLSNYGYTF,NA,TRBV15,TRBJ1-2,NA
TGTGCCAGCAGTTTATGGAGGACAGGGGGCAATCAGCCCCAGCATTTT,CASSLWRTGGNQPQHF,TRBD1,TRBV28,TRBJ1-5,NA
TGTGCCAGCAGTGAACTGAGGAGTGGGGCCACTGAAGCTTTCTTT,CASSELRSGATEAFF,NA,TRBV6-1,TRBJ1-1,few
TGTGCCAGCAGTGTACTTCCCGGGCCGGGTTATGGCTACACCTTC,CASSVLPGPGYGYTF,NA,TRBV6-1,TRBJ1-2,NA
TGCGCCAGCAGCTTCGCTGGGCCGTATGAGCAGTTCTTC,CASSFAGPYEQFF,NA,TRBV5-1,TRBJ2-1,NA
TGTGCCAGCAGCTCCCTCGGGAGAATGCAGTACTTC,CASSSLGRMQYF,NA,TRBV7-9,TRBJ2-7,NA
TGTGCCAGCAGCTTAGGACAGAACGTCTATGGCTACACCTTC,CASSLGQNVYGYTF,NA,TRBV7-9,TRBJ1-2,NA
TGCGCCAGCAGCCCGACCTCCGGGACTAGCGCCCAAGAGACCCAGTACTTC,CASSPTSGTSAQETQYF,TRBD2,TRBV5-1,TRBJ2-5,NA
TGTGCCAGCAGCCCTCTGCGGTTGGAGACCCAGTACTTC,CASSPLRLETQYF,NA,TRBV11-2,TRBJ2-5,NA
TGTGCCAGCAGTCAAACTAGCGCCCAAGAGACCCAGTACTTC,CASSQTSAQETQYF,TRBD2,TRBV2,TRBJ2-5,NA
TGTGCCAGCAGATCAGGACTAGCGGGAGATTACGAGCAGTACTTC,CASRSGLAGDYEQYF,TRBD2,TRBV6-6,TRBJ2-7,NA
TGTGCCAGCTCACCACTTCGATTAGTTTCCTACAATGAGCAGTTCTTC,CASSPLRLVSYNEQFF,NA,TRBV18,TRBJ2-1,NA
TGTGCCAGCAGTTTAGGAGAGGGCAAATGGGGGTCACCCCTCCACTTT,CASSLGEGKWGSPLHF,NA,TRBV28,TRBJ1-6,NA
TGTGCCAGCAGCTTAGACCCTCAAGAGACCCAGTACTTC,CASSLDPQETQYF,NA,TRBV7-2,TRBJ2-5,NA
TGTGCCACCAGCAGGGGGCCTCGGCAAATGGATGGCTACACCTTC,CATSRGPRQMDGYTF,NA,TRBV15,TRBJ1-2,NA
TGTGCCAGCACGGCAGGGGTGAACACTGAAGCTTTCTTT,CASTAGVNTEAFF,NA,TRBV2,TRBJ1-1,NA
TGTGCCAGCAGTTCCCCGCTGTGGAGCCCGCACACTGAAGCTTTCTTT,CASSSPLWSPHTEAFF,NA,TRBV28,TRBJ1-1,NA
TGTGCCAGCAGCCCCGAGAGAACGGGACAGTTGAGTTACGAGCAGTACTTC,CASSPERTGQLSYEQYF,TRBD1,TRBV7-9,TRBJ2-7,NA
TGCGCCAGCAGCCAAAGCTTACCACGGGGACTAGCGGACCAGCCCAATGAGCAGTTCTTC,CASSQSLPRGLADQPNEQFF,TRBD2,TRBV4-1,TRBJ2-1,once
TGCAGCGCCGACAGGGGTCGCGCCAATGAGCAGTTCTTC,CSADRGRANEQFF,TRBD1,TRBV29-1,TRBJ2-1,NA
TGTGCCAGTAGTCGGGGGGCGGATCTTGGCTACACCTTC,CASSRGADLGYTF,NA,TRBV19,TRBJ1-2,NA
TGTGCCCCCGGGAGGGAGATAGCCAAAAACATTCAGTACTTC,CAPGREIAKNIQYF,TRBD2,TRBV27,TRBJ2-4,NA
TGTGCCAGCAGCTTAGGCCGACGGAACACTGAAGCTTTCTTT,CASSLGRRNTEAFF,NA,TRBV13,TRBJ1-1,NA
TGTGCCAGCAGCTTAGGGACAGGGGGCAATGAGCAGTTCTTC,CASSLGTGGNEQFF,TRBD1,TRBV7-3,TRBJ2-1,NA
TGTGCCAGCAGCCCCGCTGGGGACGGATCCTACGAGCAGTACTTC,CASSPAGDGSYEQYF,NA,TRBV7-3,TRBJ2-7,NA
TGTGCCACCAGCAGGGGGGGAGGGGGCCCATCTCCCTACGAGCAGTACTTC,CATSRGGGGPSPYEQYF,NA,TRBV15,TRBJ2-7,NA
TGTGCCAGCAGTGTTGGGGAATACACTGAAGCTTTCTTT,CASSVGEYTEAFF,NA,TRBV6-1,TRBJ1-1,once
TGTGCCAGCCGTTCCGCAGATTCACCCCTCCACTTT,CASRSADSPLHF,NA,TRBV5-4,TRBJ1-6,NA
TGCGCCAGCAGCCCTCCCTGGGTGGACAGACAGCCCCAGCATTTT,CASSPPWVDRQPQHF,NA,TRBV28,TRBJ1-5,NA
TGTGCCAGCAGCGTAGGGGACACGAGCAATCAGCCCCAGCATTTT,CASSVGDTSNQPQHF,NA,TRBV9,TRBJ1-5,NA
TGTGCCAGCAGTGAAAGTTCGTCGGGGGGCTCTTACAATGAGCAGTTCTTC,CASSESSSGGSYNEQFF,NA,TRBV2,TRBJ2-1,NA